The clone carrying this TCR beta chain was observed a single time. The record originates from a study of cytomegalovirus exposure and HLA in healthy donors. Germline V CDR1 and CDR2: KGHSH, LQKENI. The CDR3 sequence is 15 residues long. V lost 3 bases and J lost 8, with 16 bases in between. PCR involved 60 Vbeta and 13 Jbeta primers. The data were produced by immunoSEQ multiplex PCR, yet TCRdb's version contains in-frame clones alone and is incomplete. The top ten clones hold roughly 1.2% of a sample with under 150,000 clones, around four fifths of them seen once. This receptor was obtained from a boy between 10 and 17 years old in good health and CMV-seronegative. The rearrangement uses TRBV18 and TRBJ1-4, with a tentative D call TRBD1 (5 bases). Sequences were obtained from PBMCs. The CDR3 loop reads CASSPLQGKGEKLFF. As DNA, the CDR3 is TGTGCCAGCTCACCGCTACAAGGAAAGGGGGAAAAACTGTTTTTT.